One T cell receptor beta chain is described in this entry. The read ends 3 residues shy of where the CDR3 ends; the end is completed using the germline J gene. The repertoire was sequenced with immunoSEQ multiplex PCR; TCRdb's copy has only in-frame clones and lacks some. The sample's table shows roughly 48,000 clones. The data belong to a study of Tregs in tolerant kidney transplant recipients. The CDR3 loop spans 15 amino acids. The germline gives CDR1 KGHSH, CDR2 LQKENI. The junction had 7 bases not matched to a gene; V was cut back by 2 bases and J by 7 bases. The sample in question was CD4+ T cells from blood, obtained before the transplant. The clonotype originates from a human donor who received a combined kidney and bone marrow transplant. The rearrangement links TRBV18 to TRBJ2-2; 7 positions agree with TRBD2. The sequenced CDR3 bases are TGTGCCAGCTCACCAGCGGGAGAGGATGGCGGGGAG. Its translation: CASSPAGEDGGE. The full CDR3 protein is CASSPAGEDGGELFF.